The 15 T cell receptor beta chains reported below all come from one sample, sequenced in a study of blood T cell repertoires in COVID-19. Only in-frame clones appear in the TCRdb table, and some are missing; sequencing was by immunoSEQ multiplex PCR. The table has some 11,000 clones, just under 85% seen once. Source material: peripheral blood. Receptors originate from a man over 45 with active COVID-19.

The V and J genes are TRBV27 and TRBJ2-7; tentatively, D is TRBD1 (5 bases). Deletions cut 3 bases from V and 0 bases from J, with 9 bases between. This CDR3 spans 14 amino acids. The germline V gene has CDR1 MNHEY and CDR2 SMNVEV (reference sequence). This chain's CDR3 is CASSFRQNSYEQYF. In nucleotides, the CDR3 is TGTGCCAGCAGTTTCAGACAGAACTCCTACGAGCAGTACTTC.

V gene TRBV4-1 combines with J gene TRBJ2-7, with TRBD2 identical over 8 bases. Trimming at V came to 4 bases and at J to 4 bases, leaving 6 bases not matched to a gene. Germline CDR1 is MGHRA and CDR2 is YSYEKL. This CDR3 has 14 amino acids. CDR3 sequence reads: CASSPREGQYEQYF. The CDR3 region has the DNA TGCGCCAGCAGCCCCCGGGAGGGCCAATACGAGCAGTACTTC.

The J gene is TRBJ2-2, the V gene TRBV7-6, with D possibly matching TRBD2 (5 bases). Trimming cost V 1 base and J 7 bases, with 16 bases left between them. CDR1 is SGHVS, CDR2 FNYEAQ, per germline. The CDR3 is 16 amino acids. CDR3 in amino acids: CASSLEGSLMVGELFF. The CDR3 coding sequence is TGTGCCAGCAGCTTAGAAGGGAGCTTGATGGTCGGGGAGCTGTTTTTT.

This clone was seen a handful of times. The J gene is TRBJ2-7, the V gene TRBV4-1, with TRBD1 matching over 9 bases. Looked up from germline, CDR1 is MGHRA and CDR2 is YSYEKL. V shed 1 base and J 3 bases; nucleotides not matched to a gene: 7. The CDR3 consists of 16 residues. The CDR3 spells CASSQATGGFYYEQYF. DNA of the CDR3: TGCGCCAGCAGCCAAGCCACAGGGGGCTTCTACTACGAGCAGTACTTC.

This chain uses TRBV9 with TRBJ1-1; perhaps TRBD1 as D (5 bases). Between the trimmed V and J ends, which lost 3 bases and 6 bases, there was a span of 9 bases. Germline CDR1 and CDR2: SGDLS and YYNGEE. The CDR3 has 12 amino acids. Written as DNA, the CDR3 is TGTGCCAGCAGCGGGAGGGGTCCTGAAGCTTTCTTT. Encoded protein: CASSGRGPEAFF.

This chain joins TRBV27 and TRBJ2-2; no firm D call. The CDR3 consists of 18 residues. Trimming cost V 1 base and J 1 base, with 16 bases left between them. Germline loops: CDR1 MNHEY, CDR2 SMNVEV (reference sequence). The CDR3 sequence is CASSLYLARQLNTGELFF. The CDR3 bases are TGTGCCAGCAGTTTATACCTGGCCAGGCAGCTGAACACCGGGGAGCTGTTTTTT.

The rearrangement uses TRBV12-5 and TRBJ2-5; a possible D gene is TRBD2 (6 bases). CDR1 LGHNT and CDR2 FRNRAP come from the germline V gene. This CDR3 comprises 12 residues. V dropped 6 bases and J dropped 7 bases, with 12 bases sitting between them. The CDR3 coding sequence is TGTGCTAGTGGGGGGCAGGGAGGGACCCAGTACTTC. This encodes CASGGQGGTQYF.

The chain has TRBV6-5 and TRBJ1-1; D is ambiguous. The CDR3 runs to 13 residues. Germline CDR1 and CDR2: MNHEY and SVGAGI. V was cut by 2 bases and J by 1 base, with 5 bases left in between. The CDR3 loop is CASSYGKNTEAFF. Written as DNA, the CDR3 is TGTGCCAGCAGTTACGGCAAGAACACTGAAGCTTTCTTT.

This clone has only a few counts. The gene calls are TRBV5-1 and TRBJ2-7, with 10 bases lining up with TRBD1. The J segment lost 2 bases and the V segment lost 0 bases, leaving 8 bases of the junction unmatched. The CDR3 has 17 residues. Germline V gives CDR1 SGHRS, CDR2 YFSETQ. CDR3 nucleotide sequence: TGCGCCAGCAGCTTGGATCCTGGGACAGGGGTTCCCTACGAGCAGTACTTC. Residues: CASSLDPGTGVPYEQYF. The whole variable domain, filled in from reference TRBV5-1 and TRBJ2-7, reads KAGVTQTPRYLIKTRGQQVTLSCSPISGHRSVSWYQQTPGQGLQFLFEYFSETQRNKGNFPGRFSGRQFSNSRSEMNVSTLELGDSALYLCASSLDPGTGVPYEQYFGPGTRLTVT.

The V call is TRBV12-5, the J call TRBJ2-2, with 10 bases aligning to TRBD2. The CDR3 runs to 15 residues. The trim removed 5 bases at V and 7 bases at J, leaving 7 bases unmatched. The germline V gene encodes CDR1 LGHNT and CDR2 FRNRAP. CDR3 loop: CASGAPSGSIGELFF. The DNA for the CDR3 is TGTGCTAGTGGTGCCCCTAGCGGGAGTATCGGGGAGCTGTTTTTT.

This clone was picked up a small number of times. The rearrangement links TRBV19 to TRBJ1-1; D possibly corresponds to TRBD1 (5 bases). CDR1 is LNHDA and CDR2 is SQIVND in the germline V gene (reference sequence). The CDR3 has 12 amino acids. V lost 4 bases and J lost 7, with 10 bases in between. The CDR3 protein is CASSTGGGEAFF. CDR3 sequence (DNA): TGTGCCAGTAGTACGGGGGGAGGTGAAGCTTTCTTT. The entire variable domain, with the rest obtained from reference TRBV19 and TRBJ1-1, is as follows: DGGITQSPKYLFRKEGQNVTLSCEQNLNHDAMYWYRQDPGQGLRLIYYSQIVNDFQKGDIAEGYSVSREKKESFPLTVTSAQKNPTAFYLCASSTGGGEAFFGQGTRLTVV.

This chain uses TRBV10-3 with TRBJ2-6; 9 nucleotides align to TRBD1. The CDR3 extends over 22 amino acids. The J segment lost 0 bases and the V segment lost 1 base, leaving 16 bases of the junction unmatched. Germline V gene lookup returns CDR1 ENHRY and CDR2 SYGVKD. The CDR3 here is CAISELGGVRDRVYSGANVLTF. The CDR3, as DNA: TGTGCCATCAGTGAGTTAGGCGGGGTCCGGGACAGGGTATACTCTGGGGCCAACGTCCTGACTTTC.

This clone was seen once. The chain uses TRBV27 and TRBJ1-2; 8 bases line up with TRBD1. V lost 11 bases and J lost 4; bases outside the gene matches: 12. The length of the CDR3 is 14 residues. Germline V gene sequence: CDR1 MNHEY, CDR2 SMNVEV (reference sequence). The CDR3 nucleotides are TGTGCCTCTGGGACAGGCCAGGCCGGCTATGGCTACACCTTC. Translated, it gives CASGTGQAGYGYTF.

The gene calls are TRBV29-1 and TRBJ1-1; 7 positions agree with TRBD1. Germline CDR1 SQVTM, CDR2 ANQGSEA. This CDR3 contains 16 residues. V was pared by 4 bases and J by 4 bases, with 15 bases of the junction left unmatched. As DNA, the CDR3 is TGCAGCGTTGCGGGACAGACCTTGGTCGGTGGCACTGAAGCTTTCTTT. It translates to CSVAGQTLVGGTEAFF.

The rearrangement links TRBV27 to TRBJ2-7; maybe TRBD2 (6 bases). The CDR3 runs to 12 residues. Deletions cut 7 bases from V and 1 base from J, with 8 bases between. The V gene's germline CDR1 is MNHEY and CDR2 SMNVEV (reference sequence). The CDR3 is CASTSGSYEQYF. The CDR3 nucleotides are TGTGCCAGCACCAGCGGGTCCTACGAGCAGTACTTC.